This T cell receptor beta chain was sequenced in a study of blood T cell repertoires in COVID-19. Study in general: The study drew acute and convalescent COVID-19 samples from the United States, Italy and Spain.

Per the original methods: How many nucleated cells were present was estimated from reference gene primer amplification. The data were produced by immunoSEQ multiplex PCR, yet TCRdb's version contains in-frame clones alone and is incomplete. The DNA was the basis for D and trimming; V, J and clone size are from that table. This sample has 190,000 or so clones; approximately 87% occur once, and the top ten carry about 1%. Germline-derived CDR1 and CDR2 are SEHNR and FQNEAQ (reference sequence). This CDR3 region has 16 residues. V was cut by 4 bases and J by 0 bases, with 13 bases left in between. The material sequenced was peripheral blood. The clonotype was recovered from a woman between 18 and 29 years old who had recovered from COVID-19. The chain links TRBV7-9 to TRBJ1-3, with D tentatively TRBD1 (5 bases). CDR3 nucleotides: TGTGCCAGCAGCTGGGGGAGGGCGAGCTCTGGAAACACCATATATTTT. It yields the protein CASSWGRASSGNTIYF.